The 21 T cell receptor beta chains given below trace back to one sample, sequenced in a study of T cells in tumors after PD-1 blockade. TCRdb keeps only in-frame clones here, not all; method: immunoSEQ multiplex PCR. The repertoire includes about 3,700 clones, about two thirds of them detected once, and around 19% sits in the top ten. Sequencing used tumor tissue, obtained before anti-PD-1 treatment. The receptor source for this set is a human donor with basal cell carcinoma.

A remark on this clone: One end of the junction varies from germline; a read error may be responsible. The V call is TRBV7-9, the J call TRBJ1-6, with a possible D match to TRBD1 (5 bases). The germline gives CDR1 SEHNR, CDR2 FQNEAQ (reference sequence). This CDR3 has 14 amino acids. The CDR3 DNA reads TGTGCCAGCAGTTTAGGGGTCATGAATTCACCCCTCCACTTT. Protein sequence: CASSLGVMNSPLHF. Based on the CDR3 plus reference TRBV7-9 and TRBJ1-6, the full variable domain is DTGVSQNPRHKITKRGQNVTFRCDPISEHNRLYWYRQTLGQGPEFLTYFQNEAQLEKSRLLSDRFSAERPKGSFSTLEIQRTEQGDSAMYLCASSLGVMNSPLHFGNGTRLTVT.

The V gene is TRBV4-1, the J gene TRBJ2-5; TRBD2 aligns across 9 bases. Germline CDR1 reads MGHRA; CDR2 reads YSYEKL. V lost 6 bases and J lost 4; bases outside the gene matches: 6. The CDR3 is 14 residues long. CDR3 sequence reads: CASSHSGSGETQYF. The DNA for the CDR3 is TGCGCCAGCAGTCATAGCGGGAGTGGAGAGACCCAGTACTTC.

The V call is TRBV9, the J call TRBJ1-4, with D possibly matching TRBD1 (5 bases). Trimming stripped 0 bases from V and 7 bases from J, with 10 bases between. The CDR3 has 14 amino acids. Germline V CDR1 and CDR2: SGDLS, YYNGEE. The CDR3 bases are TGTGCCAGCAGCGTAGGGCCGGGGCCTGAAAAACTGTTTTTT. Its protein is CASSVGPGPEKLFF.

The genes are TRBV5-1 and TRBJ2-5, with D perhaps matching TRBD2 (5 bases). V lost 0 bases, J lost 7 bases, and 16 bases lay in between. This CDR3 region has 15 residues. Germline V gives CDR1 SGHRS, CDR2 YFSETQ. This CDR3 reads CASSLEGSQEGTQYF. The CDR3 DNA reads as TGCGCCAGCAGCTTGGAGGGCAGCCAAGAGGGGACCCAGTACTTC.

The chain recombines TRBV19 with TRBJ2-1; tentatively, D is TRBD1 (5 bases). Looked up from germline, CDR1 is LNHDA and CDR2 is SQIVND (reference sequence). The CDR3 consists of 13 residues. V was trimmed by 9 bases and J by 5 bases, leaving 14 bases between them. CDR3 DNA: TGTGCCAGCAACAGGATAGGGAACAATGAGCAGTTCTTC. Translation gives CASNRIGNNEQFF.

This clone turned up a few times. The CDR3 reads CASSDRWGGKLFF. The CDR3 bases are TGCGCCAGCAGTGACAGGTGGGGGGGAAAACTGTTTTTT. The chain uses TRBV10-1 and TRBJ1-4; perhaps TRBD1 as D (5 bases). The CDR3 is made up of 13 amino acids. The germline CDR1 and CDR2 sequences are WNHNN and SYGVQD (reference sequence). The V gene lost 3 bases and the J gene lost 10 bases, with 12 bases spanning the gap.

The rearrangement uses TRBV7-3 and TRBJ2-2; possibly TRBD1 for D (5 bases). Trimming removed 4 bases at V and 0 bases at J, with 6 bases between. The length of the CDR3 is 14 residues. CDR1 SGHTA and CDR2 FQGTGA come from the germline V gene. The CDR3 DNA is TGTGCCAGCAGCTCGACAGCGAACACCGGGGAGCTGTTTTTT. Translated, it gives CASSSTANTGELFF.

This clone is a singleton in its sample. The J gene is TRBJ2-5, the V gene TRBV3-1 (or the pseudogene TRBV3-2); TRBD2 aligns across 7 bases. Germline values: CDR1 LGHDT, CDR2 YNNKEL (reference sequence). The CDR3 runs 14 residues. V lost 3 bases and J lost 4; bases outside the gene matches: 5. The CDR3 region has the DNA TGTGCCAGCAGCCAGCAGACTAGCACAGAGACCCAGTACTTC. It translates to CASSQQTSTETQYF.

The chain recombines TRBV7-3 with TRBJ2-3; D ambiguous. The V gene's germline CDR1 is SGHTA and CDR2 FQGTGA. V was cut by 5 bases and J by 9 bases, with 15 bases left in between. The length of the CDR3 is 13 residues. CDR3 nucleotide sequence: TGTGCCAGCAGCGCCGGGTACCGAGGCACGCAGTATTTT. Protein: CASSAGYRGTQYF.

The CDR3 sequence: CASSPLGQPSNEQFF. CDR3 in DNA: TGTGCCAGCTCACCACTTGGACAGCCCTCCAATGAGCAGTTCTTC. The chain employs TRBV18 and TRBJ2-1; D is possibly TRBD1 (6 bases). The V end was cut by 1 base, the J end by 6 bases, with 13 bases between. Germline CDR1 and CDR2: KGHSH and LQKENI. The CDR3 runs to 15 residues.

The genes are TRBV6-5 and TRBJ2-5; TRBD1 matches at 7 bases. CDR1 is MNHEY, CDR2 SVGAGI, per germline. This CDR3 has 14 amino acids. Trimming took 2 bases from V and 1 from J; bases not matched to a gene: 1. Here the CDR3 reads CASSYRGPQETQYF. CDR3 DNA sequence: TGTGCCAGCAGTTACAGGGGGCCCCAAGAGACCCAGTACTTC.

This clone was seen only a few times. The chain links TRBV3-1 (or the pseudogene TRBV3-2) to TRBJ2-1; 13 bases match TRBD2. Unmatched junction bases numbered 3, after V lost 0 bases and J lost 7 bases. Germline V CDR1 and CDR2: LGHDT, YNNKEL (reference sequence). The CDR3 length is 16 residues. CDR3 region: CASSQDGLAGVNEQFF. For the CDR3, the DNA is TGTGCCAGCAGCCAAGATGGACTAGCGGGAGTTAATGAGCAGTTCTTC.

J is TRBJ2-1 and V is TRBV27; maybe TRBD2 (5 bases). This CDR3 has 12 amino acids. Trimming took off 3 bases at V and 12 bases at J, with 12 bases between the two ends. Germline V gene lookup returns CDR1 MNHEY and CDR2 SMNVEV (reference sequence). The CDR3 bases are TGTGCCAGCAGTTTCCCGAGGGAGAGGCAGTTCTTC. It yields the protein CASSFPRERQFF.

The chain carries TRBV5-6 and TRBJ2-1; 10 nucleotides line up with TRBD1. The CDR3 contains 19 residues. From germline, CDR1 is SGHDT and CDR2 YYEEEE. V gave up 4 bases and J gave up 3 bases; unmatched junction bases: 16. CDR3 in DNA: TGTGCCAGCAGCGGAACCGGGACAGGGGCATCGGGGGGCTACAATGAGCAGTTCTTC. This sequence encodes CASSGTGTGASGGYNEQFF.

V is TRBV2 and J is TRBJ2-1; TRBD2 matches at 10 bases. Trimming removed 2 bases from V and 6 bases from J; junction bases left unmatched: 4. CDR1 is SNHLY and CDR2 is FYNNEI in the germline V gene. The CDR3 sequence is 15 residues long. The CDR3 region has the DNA TGTGCCAGCAGTGAACGGTCTAGCGGGGGCAATGAGCAGTTCTTC. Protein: CASSERSSGGNEQFF.

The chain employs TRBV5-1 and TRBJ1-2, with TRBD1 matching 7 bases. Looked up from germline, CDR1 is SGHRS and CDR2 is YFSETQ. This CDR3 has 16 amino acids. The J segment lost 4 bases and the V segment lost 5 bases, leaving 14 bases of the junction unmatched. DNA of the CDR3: TGCGCCAGCAGAAACGAAGAGGGGGCAACGTTCTATGGCTACACCTTC. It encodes CASRNEEGATFYGYTF.

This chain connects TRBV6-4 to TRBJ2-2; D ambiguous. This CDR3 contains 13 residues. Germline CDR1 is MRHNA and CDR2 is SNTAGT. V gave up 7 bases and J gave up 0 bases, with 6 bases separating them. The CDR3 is CASTDPNTGELFF. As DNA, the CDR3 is TGTGCCAGCACGGACCCGAACACCGGGGAGCTGTTTTTT.

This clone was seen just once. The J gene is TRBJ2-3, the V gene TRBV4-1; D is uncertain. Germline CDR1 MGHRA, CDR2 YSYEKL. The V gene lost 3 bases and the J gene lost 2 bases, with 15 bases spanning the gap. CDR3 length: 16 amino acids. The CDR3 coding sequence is TGCGCCAGCAGCCATCCAGGACCTAAGCCCACAGATACGCAGTATTTT. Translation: CASSHPGPKPTDTQYF.

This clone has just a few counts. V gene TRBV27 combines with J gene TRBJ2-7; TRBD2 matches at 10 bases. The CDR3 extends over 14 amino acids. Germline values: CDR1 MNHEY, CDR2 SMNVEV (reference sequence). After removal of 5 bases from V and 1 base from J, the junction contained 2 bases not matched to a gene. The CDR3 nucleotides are TGTGCCAGCAGTCCACTAGCGGGATCCTACGAGCAGTACTTC. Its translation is CASSPLAGSYEQYF.

CDR3 sequence: CASPGGANTEAFF. The CDR3 bases are TGTGCCAGCCCGGGGGGGGCGAACACTGAAGCTTTCTTT. The chain is built from TRBV5-3 and TRBJ1-1; D might be TRBD1 (6 bases). TRBV5-3 is annotated as an ORF whose role is uncertain. V lost 8 bases and J lost 1, with 12 bases in between. This CDR3 is 13 amino acids long.

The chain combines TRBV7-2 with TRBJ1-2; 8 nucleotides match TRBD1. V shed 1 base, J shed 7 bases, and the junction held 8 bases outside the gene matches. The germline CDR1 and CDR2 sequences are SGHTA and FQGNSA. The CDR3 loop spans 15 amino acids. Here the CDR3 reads CASSLGTGRFGGYTF. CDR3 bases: TGTGCCAGCAGCTTAGGGACAGGGAGGTTTGGTGGCTACACCTTC.